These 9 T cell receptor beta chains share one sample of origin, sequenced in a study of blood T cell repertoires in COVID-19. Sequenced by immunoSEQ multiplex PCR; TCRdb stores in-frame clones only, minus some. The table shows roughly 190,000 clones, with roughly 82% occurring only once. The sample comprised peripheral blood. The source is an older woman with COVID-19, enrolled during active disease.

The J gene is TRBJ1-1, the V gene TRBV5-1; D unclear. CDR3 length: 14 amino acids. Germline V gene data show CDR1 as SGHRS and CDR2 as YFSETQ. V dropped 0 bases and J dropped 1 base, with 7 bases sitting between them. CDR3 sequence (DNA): TGCGCCAGCAGCTTGGGGTACAGGAACACTGAAGCTTTCTTT. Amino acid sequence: CASSLGYRNTEAFF.

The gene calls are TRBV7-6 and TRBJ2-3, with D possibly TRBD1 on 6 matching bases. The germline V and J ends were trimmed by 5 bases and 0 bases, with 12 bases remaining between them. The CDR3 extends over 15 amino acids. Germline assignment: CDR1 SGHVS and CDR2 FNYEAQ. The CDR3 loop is CASSPWTESTDTQYF. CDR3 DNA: TGTGCCAGCAGCCCCTGGACAGAGAGCACAGATACGCAGTATTTT. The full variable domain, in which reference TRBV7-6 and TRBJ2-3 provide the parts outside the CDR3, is GAGVSQSPRYKVTKRGQDVALRCDPISGHVSLYWYRQALGQGPEFLTYFNYEAQQDKSGLPNDRFSAERPEGSISTLTIQRTEQRDSAMYRCASSPWTESTDTQYFGPGTRLTVL.

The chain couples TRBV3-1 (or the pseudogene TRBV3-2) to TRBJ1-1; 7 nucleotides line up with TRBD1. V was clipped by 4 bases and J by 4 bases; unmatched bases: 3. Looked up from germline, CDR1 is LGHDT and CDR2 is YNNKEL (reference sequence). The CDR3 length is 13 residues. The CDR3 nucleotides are TGTGCCAGCAGCCTCCAGGGGGTCACTGAAGCTTTCTTT. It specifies CASSLQGVTEAFF.

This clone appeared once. This CDR3 reads CASSLGGAPHEKLFF. In DNA, the CDR3 is TGTGCCAGCAGCCTCGGGGGGGCGCCTCATGAAAAACTGTTTTTT. The J gene is TRBJ1-4, the V gene TRBV5-5; a possible D gene is TRBD1 (6 bases). Trimming shortened V by 4 bases and J by 6 bases, and 16 bases separated the two germline ends. The germline V gene has CDR1 SGHKS and CDR2 YYEKEE (reference sequence). CDR3 length: 15 residues.

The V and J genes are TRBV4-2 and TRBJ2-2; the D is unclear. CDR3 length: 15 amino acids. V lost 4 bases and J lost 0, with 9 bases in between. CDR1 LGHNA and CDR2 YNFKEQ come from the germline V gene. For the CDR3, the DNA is TGTGCCAGCAGCCTATCTACAGCGAACACCGGGGAGCTGTTTTTT. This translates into CASSLSTANTGELFF.

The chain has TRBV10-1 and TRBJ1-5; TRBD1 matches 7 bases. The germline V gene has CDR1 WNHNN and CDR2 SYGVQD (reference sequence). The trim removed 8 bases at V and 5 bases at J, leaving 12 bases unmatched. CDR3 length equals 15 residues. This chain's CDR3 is CASDDRADRDQPQHF. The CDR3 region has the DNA TGCGCCAGCGATGACAGGGCCGATCGGGATCAGCCCCAGCATTTT.

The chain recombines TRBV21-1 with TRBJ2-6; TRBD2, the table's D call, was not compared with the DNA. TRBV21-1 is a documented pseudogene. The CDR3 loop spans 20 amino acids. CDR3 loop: CASSKDLGLAAGSGANVLTF. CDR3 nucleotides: TGTGCCAGCAGCAAAGACCTTGGGCTAGCGGCGGGTTCTGGGGCCAACGTCCTGACTTTC.

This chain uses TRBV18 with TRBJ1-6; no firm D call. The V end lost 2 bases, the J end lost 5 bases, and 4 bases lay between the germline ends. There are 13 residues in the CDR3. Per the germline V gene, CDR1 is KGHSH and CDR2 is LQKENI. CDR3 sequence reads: CASSPTDNSPLHF. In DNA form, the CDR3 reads TGTGCCAGCTCACCAACTGATAATTCACCCCTCCACTTT.

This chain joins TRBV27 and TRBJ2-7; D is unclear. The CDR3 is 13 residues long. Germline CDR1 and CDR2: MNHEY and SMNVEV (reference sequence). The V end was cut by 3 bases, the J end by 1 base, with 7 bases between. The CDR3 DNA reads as TGTGCCAGCAGTTTGGTCAGGTCCTACGAGCAGTACTTC. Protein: CASSLVRSYEQYF.